The TCR beta chain under discussion was sequenced for a study of T-cell memory formation after mild COVID-19. Study conclusions and caveats: Within pre-infection memory, some responding clones were found, suggesting cross-reactive memory joined. CM and EM subsets held most contracting CD4+ clones; EMRA held CD8+ ones. Among clones contracting day 15 to 85, CD4/CD8 was balanced, whereas later expanders leaned CD4+.

This clonotype was seen a few times. The antigen remains unidentified. TCRdb passed the 5' RACE reads through MiXCR, listing each CDR3 protein once. The data hold 100,000 to 150,000 distinct CDR3 sequences, with 16% observed a single time. Germline CDR1 is KGHSH and CDR2 is LQKENI. The CDR3 extends over 14 amino acids. Trimming shortened V by 0 bases and J by 5 bases, and 9 bases separated the two germline ends. The chain is built from TRBV18 and TRBJ2-3; tentative D call: TRBD2 (6 bases). The origin of this receptor is an adult woman who had mild COVID-19 (a few samples of this study predate the infection). Cell type and time point are not known. The material sequenced was PBMCs or a T cell subset sorted from them (not recorded which). CDR3 DNA sequence: TGTGCCAGCTCACCACCGGGCGGGGTAGATACGCAGTATTTT. Its protein is CASSPPGGVDTQYF.